This TCR beta chain derives from a study of blood T cell repertoires in COVID-19. Study in general: Researchers got acute and convalescent COVID-19 samples from the United States, Italy and Spain. PBMCs, B-cell-depleted T cells, or T cells were the source of the cDNA or gDNA that made up the material.

The table came from immunoSEQ multiplex PCR; TCRdb's copy has only in-frame clones and leaves some out. The sample yields 100,000 to 150,000 clones, 70% to 90% seen once. The CDR3 runs to 15 residues. Germline V gene data show CDR1 as LNHNV and CDR2 as YYDKDF (reference sequence). V was clipped by 7 bases and J by 5 bases; unmatched bases: 10. Clinical history as reported by participants underpinned cohort assignment. Either two negative PCRs, clearance, or symptom resolution qualified Cohort 3 donors as recovered. The receptor was isolated from a woman aged 50 to 60 who had recovered from COVID-19. The sequencing sample was made of PBMCs or T cells enriched from blood (not recorded which). The V call is TRBV15, the J call TRBJ1-1; 10 bases map to TRBD1. The CDR3 reads CATTYRDRGDTEAFF. The CDR3 region has the DNA TGTGCCACCACTTACCGGGACAGGGGAGATACTGAAGCTTTCTTT.